The clone carrying this T cell receptor (beta chain) has a single count. The repertoire was sequenced with immunoSEQ multiplex PCR; TCRdb's copy has only in-frame clones and lacks some. The sample shows hundreds of thousands of clones, 70% to 90% of them seen only once. These data come from a study of blood T cell repertoires in COVID-19. The CDR3 is made up of 15 amino acids. Germline CDR1 and CDR2: LNHNV and YYDKDF (reference sequence). V shed 1 base and J shed 2 bases, with 11 bases lying between them. The specimen sequenced was peripheral blood. The chain has TRBV15 and TRBJ1-2; D might be TRBD1 (5 bases). This TCR derives from a woman in her fifties or sixties who had recovered from COVID-19. The CDR3 DNA follows: TGTGCCACCAGCAGAGCCAGACAGCTCAACTATGGCTACACCTTC. Its translation is CATSRARQLNYGYTF.